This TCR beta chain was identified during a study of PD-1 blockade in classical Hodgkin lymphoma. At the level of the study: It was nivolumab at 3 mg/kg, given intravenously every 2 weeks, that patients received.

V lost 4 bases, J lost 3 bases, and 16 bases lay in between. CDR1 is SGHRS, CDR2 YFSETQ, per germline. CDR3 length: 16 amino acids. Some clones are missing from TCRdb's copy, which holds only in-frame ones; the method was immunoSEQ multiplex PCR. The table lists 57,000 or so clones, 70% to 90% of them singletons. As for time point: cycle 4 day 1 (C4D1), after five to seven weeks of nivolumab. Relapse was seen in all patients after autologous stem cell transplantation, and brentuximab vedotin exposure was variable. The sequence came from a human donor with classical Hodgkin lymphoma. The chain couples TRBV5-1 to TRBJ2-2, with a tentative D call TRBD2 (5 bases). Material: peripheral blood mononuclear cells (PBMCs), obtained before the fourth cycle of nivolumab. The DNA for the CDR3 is TGCGCCAGCAGCCAACCCGAACTCGGGGACACCGGGGAGCTGTTTTTT. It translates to CASSQPELGDTGELFF.